These 11 T cell receptor beta chains originate from one sample sequenced in a study of PD-L1 blockade in urothelial cancer. Clones were sequenced by immunoSEQ multiplex PCR, and TCRdb holds only the in-frame ones, with some missing. The table has tens of thousands of clones, approximately 84% seen once. Sequences were derived from PBMCs, sampled around atezolizumab (anti-PD-L1) treatment. These receptors were collected from a man aged 65 to 85 with urothelial cancer.

The J gene is TRBJ1-4, the V gene TRBV19, with 7 positions matching TRBD1. Germline CDR1 and CDR2: LNHDA and SQIVND (reference sequence). J gave up 7 bases and V 6 bases, and 8 bases lay outside the gene matches. The CDR3 contains 14 residues. The CDR3 is CASSQGGGGEKLFF. DNA of the CDR3: TGTGCCAGTAGCCAAGGGGGCGGTGGTGAAAAACTGTTTTTT.

The rearrangement links TRBV13 to TRBJ2-6; tentative D call: TRBD2 (5 bases). This CDR3 region has 16 residues. The ends were cut back, 1 base at V and 2 bases at J, with 9 bases in the middle. Per germline, CDR1 PRHDT and CDR2 FYEKMQ (reference sequence). The CDR3 here is CASSLAEDAGANVLTF. The CDR3 DNA sequence: TGTGCCAGCAGCTTAGCGGAGGACGCTGGGGCCAACGTCCTGACTTTC.

This clone occurred once. The chain uses TRBV30 and TRBJ2-1, with 7 bases matching TRBD1. There are 13 residues in the CDR3. Germline V gene data show CDR1 as GTSNPN and CDR2 as SVGIG (reference sequence). V lost 3 bases to trimming and J lost 3 bases; unmatched junction nucleotides: 2. The CDR3 region has the DNA TGTGCCTGGAGCGGGACAGTCTACAATGAGCAGTTCTTC. The encoded protein is CAWSGTVYNEQFF.

V gene TRBV30 combines with J gene TRBJ2-3; the D gene is possibly TRBD1 (6 bases). Germline CDR1 is GTSNPN and CDR2 is SVGIG (reference sequence). The ends were cut back, 1 base at V and 3 bases at J, with 17 bases in the middle. This CDR3 spans 16 amino acids. The DNA for the CDR3 is TGTGCCTGGAGTGAAGGCCAGGGGATTGTAACAGATACGCAGTATTTT. It codes for CAWSEGQGIVTDTQYF.

V usage is TRBV28 and J usage is TRBJ2-5; D is perhaps TRBD1 (6 bases). The CDR3 has 14 residues. The V and J ends lost 8 bases and 5 bases respectively, with 18 bases between them. CDR1 MDHEN and CDR2 SYDVKM come from the germline V gene. The CDR3 nucleotides read TGTGCCAGCTCACCAGGGGCCGGGGCGGAGACCCAGTACTTC. It translates to CASSPGAGAETQYF.

The chain employs TRBV19 and TRBJ2-3; D might be TRBD1 (6 bases). CDR3 size: 14 residues. The V end lost 5 bases, the J end lost 3 bases, and 12 bases lay between the germline ends. Germline V gene lookup returns CDR1 LNHDA and CDR2 SQIVND (reference sequence). Here the CDR3 reads CASSPPTGTDTQYF. The DNA of the CDR3 is TGTGCCAGTAGTCCCCCGACAGGAACAGATACGCAGTATTTT.

The gene calls are TRBV5-1 and TRBJ2-2; weak D call: TRBD2 (5 bases). The length of the CDR3 is 15 residues. Germline V lookup: CDR1 SGHRS, CDR2 YFSETQ. Trimming left V 4 bases short and J 5 bases short, with 15 bases between. CDR3 residues: CASSLSRPGTGELFF. CDR3 DNA sequence: TGCGCCAGCAGCCTGAGTAGGCCGGGGACCGGGGAGCTGTTTTTT.

V is TRBV4-1 and J is TRBJ2-1; TRBD1 matches 9 bases. In germline, CDR1 is MGHRA, CDR2 YSYEKL. V lost 0 bases to trimming and J lost 9 bases; unmatched junction nucleotides: 12. CDR3 length: 17 amino acids. CDR3 in DNA: TGCGCCAGCAGCCAAGATCCCATCTTAAGGACAGGGGTTGAGCAGTTCTTC. Translation gives CASSQDPILRTGVEQFF.

The V gene is TRBV6-6, the J gene TRBJ1-5, with D perhaps matching TRBD1 (6 bases). CDR3 length equals 15 residues. Germline CDR1 and CDR2: MNHNY and SVGAGI (reference sequence). Trimming took 2 bases from V and 4 from J, leaving 12 bases between them. The DNA of the CDR3 is TGTGCCAGCAGTTACGAAGGAAGGGGGAATCAGCCCCAGCATTTT. Its translation is CASSYEGRGNQPQHF.

J is TRBJ2-1 and V is TRBV9; D unclear. Trimming took 5 bases from V and 4 from J, leaving 13 bases between them. CDR3 length equals 14 residues. The germline CDR1 and CDR2 sequences are SGDLS and YYNGEE. The CDR3 sequence: CASSVRPGYNEQFF. DNA for the CDR3: TGTGCCAGCAGTGTAAGACCGGGTTACAATGAGCAGTTCTTC.

DNA for the CDR3: TGTGCCAGCTCACCTGGACAGGGGAATGGCTACACCTTC. Residues: CASSPGQGNGYTF. The chain has TRBV18 and TRBJ1-2; TRBD1 matches at 9 bases. Germline CDR1 is KGHSH and CDR2 is LQKENI. V lost 3 bases and J lost 6; bases outside the gene matches: 2. The CDR3 runs 13 residues.